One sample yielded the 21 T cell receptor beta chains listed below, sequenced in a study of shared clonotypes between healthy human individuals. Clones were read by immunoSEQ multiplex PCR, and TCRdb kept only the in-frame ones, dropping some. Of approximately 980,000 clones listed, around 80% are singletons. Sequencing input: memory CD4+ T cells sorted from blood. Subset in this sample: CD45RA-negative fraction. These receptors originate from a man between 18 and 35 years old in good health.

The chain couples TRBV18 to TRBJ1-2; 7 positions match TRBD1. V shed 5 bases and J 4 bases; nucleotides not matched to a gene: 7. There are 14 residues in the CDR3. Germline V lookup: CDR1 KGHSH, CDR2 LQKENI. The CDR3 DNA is TGTGCCAGCTCATCCCTTCAGGGGGGCTATGGCTACACCTTC. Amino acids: CASSSLQGGYGYTF.

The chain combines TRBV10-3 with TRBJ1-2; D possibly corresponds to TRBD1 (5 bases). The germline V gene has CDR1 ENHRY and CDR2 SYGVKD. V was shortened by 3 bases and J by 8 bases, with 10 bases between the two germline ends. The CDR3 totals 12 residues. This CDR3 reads CAISDWGLGYTF. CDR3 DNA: TGTGCCATCAGTGATTGGGGCCTGGGCTACACCTTC.

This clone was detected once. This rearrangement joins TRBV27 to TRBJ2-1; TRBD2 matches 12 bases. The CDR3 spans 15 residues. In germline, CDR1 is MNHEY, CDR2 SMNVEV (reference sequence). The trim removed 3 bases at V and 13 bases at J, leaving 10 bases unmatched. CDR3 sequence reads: CASSFRLAGVSHQFF. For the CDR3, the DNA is TGTGCCAGCAGTTTCAGACTAGCGGGAGTCAGTCATCAGTTCTTC.

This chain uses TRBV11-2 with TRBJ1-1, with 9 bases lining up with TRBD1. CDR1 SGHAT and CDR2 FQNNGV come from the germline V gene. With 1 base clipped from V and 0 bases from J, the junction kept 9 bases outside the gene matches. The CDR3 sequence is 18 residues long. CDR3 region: CASSLATGTGNMNTEAFF. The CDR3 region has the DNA TGTGCCAGCAGCTTAGCGACAGGGACAGGGAACATGAACACTGAAGCTTTCTTT.

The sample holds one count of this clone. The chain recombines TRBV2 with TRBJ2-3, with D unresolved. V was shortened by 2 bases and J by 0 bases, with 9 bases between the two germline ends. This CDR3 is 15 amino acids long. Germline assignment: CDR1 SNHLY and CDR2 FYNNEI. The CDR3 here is CASSERTVSTDTQYF. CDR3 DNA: TGTGCCAGCAGTGAACGAACAGTCAGCACAGATACGCAGTATTTT. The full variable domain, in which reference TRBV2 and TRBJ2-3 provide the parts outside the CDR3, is EPEVTQTPSHQVTQMGQEVILRCVPISNHLYFYWYRQILGQKVEFLVSFYNNEISEKSEIFDDQFSVERPDGSNFTLKIRSTKLEDSAMYFCASSERTVSTDTQYFGPGTRLTVL.

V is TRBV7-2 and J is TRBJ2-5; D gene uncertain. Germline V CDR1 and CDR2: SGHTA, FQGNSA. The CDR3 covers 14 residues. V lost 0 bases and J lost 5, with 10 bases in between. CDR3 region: CASSLAGFLETQYF. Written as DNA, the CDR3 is TGTGCCAGCAGCTTAGCGGGGTTCTTGGAGACCCAGTACTTC.

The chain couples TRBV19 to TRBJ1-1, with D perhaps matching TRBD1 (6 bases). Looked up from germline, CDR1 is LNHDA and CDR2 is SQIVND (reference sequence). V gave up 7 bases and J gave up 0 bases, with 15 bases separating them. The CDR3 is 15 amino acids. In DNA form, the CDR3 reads TGTGCCAGTATGCGCGATAACAGGGTGAACACTGAAGCTTTCTTT. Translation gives CASMRDNRVNTEAFF.

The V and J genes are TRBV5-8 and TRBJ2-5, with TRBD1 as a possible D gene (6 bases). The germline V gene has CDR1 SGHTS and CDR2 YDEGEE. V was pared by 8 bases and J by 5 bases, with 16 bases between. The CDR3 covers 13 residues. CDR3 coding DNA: TGTGCCAGTACCAGCAGGGGCGGTGAGACCCAGTACTTC. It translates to CASTSRGGETQYF.

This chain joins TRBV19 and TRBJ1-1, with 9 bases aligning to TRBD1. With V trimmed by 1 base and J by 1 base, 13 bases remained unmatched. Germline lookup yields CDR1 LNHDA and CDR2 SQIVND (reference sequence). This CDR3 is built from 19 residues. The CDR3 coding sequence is TGTGCCAGTAGTATAGGACAGGGGGTCTTCGTGATCCGGAACACTGAAGCTTTCTTT. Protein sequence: CASSIGQGVFVIRNTEAFF.

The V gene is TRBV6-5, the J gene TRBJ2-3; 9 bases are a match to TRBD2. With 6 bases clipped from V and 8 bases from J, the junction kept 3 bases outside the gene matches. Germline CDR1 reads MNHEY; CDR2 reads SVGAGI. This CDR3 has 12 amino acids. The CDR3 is CASSLAGVTQYF. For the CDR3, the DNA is TGTGCCAGCAGCTTAGCGGGGGTTACGCAGTATTTT.

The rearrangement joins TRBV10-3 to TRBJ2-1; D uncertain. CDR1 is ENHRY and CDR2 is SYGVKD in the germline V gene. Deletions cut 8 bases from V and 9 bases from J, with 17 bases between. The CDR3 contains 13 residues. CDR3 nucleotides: TGTGCCATCGGTAACCTACCGGGCGGTGAGCAGTTCTTC. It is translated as CAIGNLPGGEQFF.

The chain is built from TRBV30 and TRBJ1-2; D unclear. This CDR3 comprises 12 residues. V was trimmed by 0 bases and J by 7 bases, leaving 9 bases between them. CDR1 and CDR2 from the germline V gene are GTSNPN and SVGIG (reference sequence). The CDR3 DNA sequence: TGTGCCTGGAGTGTAAAACAGAGTGGCTACACCTTC. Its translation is CAWSVKQSGYTF.

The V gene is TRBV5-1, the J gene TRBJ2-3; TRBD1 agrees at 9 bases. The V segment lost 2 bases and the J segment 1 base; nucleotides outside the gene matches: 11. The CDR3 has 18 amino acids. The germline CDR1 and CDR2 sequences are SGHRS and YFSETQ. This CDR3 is CASSFSPNRGQGTDTQYF. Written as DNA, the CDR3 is TGCGCCAGCAGCTTCTCCCCAAACAGGGGGCAGGGCACAGATACGCAGTATTTT.

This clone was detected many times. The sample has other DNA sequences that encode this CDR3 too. The DNA of the CDR3 is TGTGCCAGCTCACGAACAGGGGGCACTGAAGCTTTCTTT. It codes for CASSRTGGTEAFF. This chain connects TRBV18 to TRBJ1-1; 8 nucleotides match TRBD1. Losses at the gene ends were 4 bases for V and 4 bases for J; bases not matched to a gene: 2. The CDR3 extends over 13 amino acids. Germline values: CDR1 KGHSH, CDR2 LQKENI.

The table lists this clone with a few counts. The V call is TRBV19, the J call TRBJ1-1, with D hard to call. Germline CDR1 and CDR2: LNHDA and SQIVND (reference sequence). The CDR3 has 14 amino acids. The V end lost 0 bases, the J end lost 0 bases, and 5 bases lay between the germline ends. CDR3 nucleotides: TGTGCCAGTAGTATAGAGGGGATGAACACTGAAGCTTTCTTT. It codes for CASSIEGMNTEAFF.

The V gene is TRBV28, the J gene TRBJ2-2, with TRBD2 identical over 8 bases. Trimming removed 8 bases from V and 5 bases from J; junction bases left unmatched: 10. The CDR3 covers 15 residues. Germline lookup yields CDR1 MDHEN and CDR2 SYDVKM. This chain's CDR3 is CASSAGGRMTGELFF. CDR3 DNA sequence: TGTGCCAGCTCCGCGGGGGGTCGGATGACCGGGGAGCTGTTTTTT.

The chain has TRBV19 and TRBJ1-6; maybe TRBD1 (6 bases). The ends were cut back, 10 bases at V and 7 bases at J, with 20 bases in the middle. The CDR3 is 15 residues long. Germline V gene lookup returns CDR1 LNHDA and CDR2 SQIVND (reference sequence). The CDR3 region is CATSSNRDENSPLHF. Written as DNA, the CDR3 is TGTGCCACCAGTTCCAACAGGGACGAGAATTCACCCCTCCACTTT. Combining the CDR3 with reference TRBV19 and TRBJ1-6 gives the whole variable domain DGGITQSPKYLFRKEGQNVTLSCEQNLNHDAMYWYRQDPGQGLRLIYYSQIVNDFQKGDIAEGYSVSREKKESFPLTVTSAQKNPTAFYLCATSSNRDENSPLHFGNGTRLTVT.

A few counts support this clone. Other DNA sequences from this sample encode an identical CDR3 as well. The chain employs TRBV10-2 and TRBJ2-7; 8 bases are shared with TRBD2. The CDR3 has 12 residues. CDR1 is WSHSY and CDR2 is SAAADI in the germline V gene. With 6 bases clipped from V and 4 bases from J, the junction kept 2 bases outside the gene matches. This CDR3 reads CASSGGAYEQYF. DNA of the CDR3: TGCGCCAGCAGCGGGGGGGCATACGAGCAGTACTTC.

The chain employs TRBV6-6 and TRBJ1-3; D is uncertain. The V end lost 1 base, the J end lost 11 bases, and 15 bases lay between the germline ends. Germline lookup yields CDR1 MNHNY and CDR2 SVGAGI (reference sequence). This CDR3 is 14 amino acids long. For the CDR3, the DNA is TGTGCCAGCAGTTACTATCTAGGAGGAGAGGCCATATATTTT. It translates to CASSYYLGGEAIYF.

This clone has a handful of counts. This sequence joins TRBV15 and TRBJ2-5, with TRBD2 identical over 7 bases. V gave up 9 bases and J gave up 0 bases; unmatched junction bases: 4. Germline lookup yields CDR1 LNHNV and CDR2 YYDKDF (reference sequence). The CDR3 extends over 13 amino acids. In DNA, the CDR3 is TGTGCCACACAAAGCGGGAACCAAGAGACCCAGTACTTC. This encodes CATQSGNQETQYF. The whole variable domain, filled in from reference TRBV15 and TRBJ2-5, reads DAMVIQNPRYQVTQFGKPVTLSCSQTLNHNVMYWYQQKSSQAPKLLFHYYDKDFNNEADTPDNFQSRRPNTSFCFLDIRSPGLGDTAMYLCATQSGNQETQYFGPGTRLLVL.

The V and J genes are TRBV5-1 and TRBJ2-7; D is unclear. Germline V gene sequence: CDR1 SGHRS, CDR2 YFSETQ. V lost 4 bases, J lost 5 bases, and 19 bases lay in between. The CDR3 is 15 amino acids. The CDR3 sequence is CASSSVGPNLDEQYF. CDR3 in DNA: TGCGCCAGCAGCAGCGTAGGGCCAAACCTTGACGAGCAGTACTTC. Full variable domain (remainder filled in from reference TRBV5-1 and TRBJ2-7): KAGVTQTPRYLIKTRGQQVTLSCSPISGHRSVSWYQQTPGQGLQFLFEYFSETQRNKGNFPGRFSGRQFSNSRSEMNVSTLELGDSALYLCASSSVGPNLDEQYFGPGTRLTVT.